These 18 T cell receptor beta chains were sequenced from one sample in a study of cytomegalovirus exposure and HLA in healthy donors. PCR was performed using 60 Vbeta and 13 Jbeta primers. The data were produced by immunoSEQ multiplex PCR, yet TCRdb's version contains in-frame clones alone and is incomplete. The sample includes 120,000 or so clones, around 84% of them seen just once. The specimen sequenced was PBMCs. These receptor sequences come from a middle-aged woman in good health and CMV-seronegative.

This clone came up a few times. The V gene is TRBV6-1, the J gene TRBJ1-4, with D possibly matching TRBD1 (5 bases). The germline V and J ends were trimmed by 4 bases and 8 bases, with 14 bases remaining between them. CDR3 length equals 14 residues. The germline V gene has CDR1 MNHNS and CDR2 SASEGT. The CDR3, as DNA: TGTGCCAGCAGTGCGGGGGAGGGGTGGGAAAAACTGTTTTTT. It codes for CASSAGEGWEKLFF.

The chain combines TRBV11-2 with TRBJ1-3; D ambiguous. Germline assignment: CDR1 SGHAT and CDR2 FQNNGV. V lost 0 bases and J lost 3, with 6 bases in between. The CDR3 sequence is 14 residues long. As DNA, the CDR3 is TGTGCCAGCAGCTTAGAGGCCCATGGAAACACCATATATTTT. Protein: CASSLEAHGNTIYF.

As to this clone: Sequence at one end of the junction differs from germline and may be a read error. The chain couples TRBV18 to TRBJ1-1, with D possibly matching TRBD1 (5 bases). Germline assignment: CDR1 KGHSH and CDR2 LQKENI. The CDR3 is made up of 13 amino acids. This chain's CDR3 is CASSPGGSQGASF. CDR3 nucleotide sequence: TGTGCCAGCTCACCGGGAGGAAGCCAAGGGGCTTCCTTT.

This sequence joins TRBV25-1 and TRBJ2-1; possibly TRBD2 for D (6 bases). Germline CDR1 is MGHDK and CDR2 is SYGVNS. The CDR3 length is 15 residues. V lost 6 bases, J lost 0 bases, and 12 bases lay in between. The CDR3 DNA is TGTGCCAGCAGCACCCTAGCGAACTCCTACAATGAGCAGTTCTTC. Translated: CASSTLANSYNEQFF.

V is TRBV28 and J is TRBJ2-7; D is possibly TRBD1 (5 bases). V lost 5 bases and J 0 bases, leaving 14 bases between the germline ends. Germline CDR1 reads MDHEN; CDR2 reads SYDVKM. The CDR3 is 15 amino acids. The CDR3 loop is CASSTHTGASYEQYF. For the CDR3, the DNA is TGTGCCAGCAGTACCCATACTGGGGCCTCCTACGAGCAGTACTTC.

V is TRBV18 and J is TRBJ2-1; 9 bases map to TRBD2. The CDR3 runs 16 residues. CDR1 and CDR2 from the germline V gene are KGHSH and LQKENI. V trimming: 3 bases; J trimming: 3 bases; junction bases outside the gene matches: 6. CDR3 loop: CASSPRRLADYNEQFF. CDR3 nucleotide sequence: TGTGCCAGCTCACCCAGACGACTAGCGGACTACAATGAGCAGTTCTTC.

The rearrangement links TRBV5-1 to TRBJ1-1; D might be TRBD1 (6 bases). Deletions cut 6 bases from V and 1 base from J, with 13 bases between. The CDR3 sequence is 14 residues long. The germline CDR1 and CDR2 sequences are SGHRS and YFSETQ. CDR3 coding DNA: TGCGCCAGCACTGGACAGAATACGAACACTGAAGCTTTCTTT. Its translation: CASTGQNTNTEAFF.

This rearrangement joins TRBV19 to TRBJ2-7; D ambiguous. Germline CDR1 LNHDA, CDR2 SQIVND (reference sequence). CDR3 size: 14 residues. The V gene lost 0 bases and the J gene lost 5 bases, with 11 bases spanning the gap. Written as DNA, the CDR3 is TGTGCCAGTAGTATAGATGGTAGCTCTGACGAGCAGTACTTC. Its translation: CASSIDGSSDEQYF.

The chain recombines TRBV7-2 with TRBJ2-3; D may be TRBD1 (6 bases). CDR1 and CDR2 from the germline V gene are SGHTA and FQGNSA. The CDR3 length is 16 residues. Trimming cost V 6 bases and J 1 base, with 17 bases left between them. CDR3 loop: CASRLARGSGTDTQYF. The CDR3 bases are TGTGCCAGCAGACTTGCAAGGGGGTCGGGCACAGATACGCAGTATTTT.

The gene calls are TRBV7-9 and TRBJ2-4; D uncertain. CDR1 SEHNR and CDR2 FQNEAQ come from the germline V gene (reference sequence). The CDR3 is 15 amino acids. V lost 1 base to trimming and J lost 0 bases, with 7 bases between them. CDR3 nucleotides: TGTGCCAGCAGCTTAGACTTCCTAGCCAAAAACATTCAGTACTTC. As protein: CASSLDFLAKNIQYF.

V usage is TRBV14 and J usage is TRBJ1-4, with D possibly matching TRBD1 (5 bases). The V end was cut by 4 bases, the J end by 5 bases, with 11 bases between. Germline V gives CDR1 SGHDN, CDR2 FVKESK. The CDR3 totals 14 residues. DNA for the CDR3: TGTGCCAGCAGCCCACAGGCACTCAATGAAAAACTGTTTTTT. It translates to CASSPQALNEKLFF.

This clone came up a few times. The V and J genes are TRBV5-6 and TRBJ2-5, with 8 bases identical to TRBD2. CDR3 length: 15 residues. In germline, CDR1 is SGHDT, CDR2 YYEEEE. Trimming cost V 4 bases and J 0 bases; bases outside gene matches: 5. The CDR3 DNA reads TGTGCCAGCAGCCCGGCGGGGGGCGACCAAGAGACCCAGTACTTC. Its protein product is CASSPAGGDQETQYF.

The sample holds a few counts of this clone. The chain has TRBV4-3 and TRBJ2-2, with D maybe TRBD2 (5 bases). Germline CDR1 LGHNA, CDR2 YSLEER. The CDR3 loop spans 16 amino acids. V was clipped by 4 bases and J by 2 bases, with 14 bases between them. This CDR3 reads CASSPEAPSNTGELFF. In DNA form, the CDR3 reads TGCGCCAGCAGCCCGGAGGCACCCTCTAACACCGGGGAGCTGTTTTTT.

This clone was counted a few times. V usage is TRBV28 and J usage is TRBJ2-5; tentative D call: TRBD2 (6 bases). The CDR3 has 15 amino acids. V was pared by 5 bases and J by 1 base, with 14 bases between. Per germline, CDR1 MDHEN and CDR2 SYDVKM. The CDR3, as DNA: TGTGCCAGCAGTCCTTCCGGAGGGACCCAAGAGACCCAGTACTTC. Its translation: CASSPSGGTQETQYF.

This chain joins TRBV7-2 and TRBJ2-4, with 9 bases matching TRBD2. With 5 bases clipped from V and 4 bases from J, the junction kept 3 bases outside the gene matches. This CDR3 has 14 residues. Germline V gives CDR1 SGHTA, CDR2 FQGNSA. In DNA form, the CDR3 reads TGTGCCAGCAGCCGTACTAGCGGGAAAAACATTCAGTACTTC. This translates into CASSRTSGKNIQYF.

J is TRBJ1-3 and V is TRBV7-3; no firm D call. The CDR3 contains 15 residues. The V end was cut by 5 bases, the J end by 0 bases, with 11 bases between. Germline CDR1 SGHTA, CDR2 FQGTGA. Here the CDR3 DNA reads TGTGCCAGCAGCCTAGACGGAGGCTCTGGAAACACCATATATTTT. Its protein product is CASSLDGGSGNTIYF.

This sequence joins TRBV4-2 and TRBJ1-1, with D unresolved. V lost 0 bases and J lost 5, with 10 bases in between. This CDR3 has 14 amino acids. In germline, CDR1 is LGHNA, CDR2 YNFKEQ. The CDR3 region has the DNA TGTGCCAGCAGCCAAGAGGGCTGGATGACTGAAGCTTTCTTT. It encodes CASSQEGWMTEAFF.

This clone was seen a few times. The chain links TRBV7-2 to TRBJ2-1; TRBD2 matches at 8 bases. V lost 6 bases, J lost 7 bases, and 5 bases stayed unmatched. Germline CDR1 reads SGHTA; CDR2 reads FQGNSA. This CDR3 region has 13 residues. CDR3 coding DNA: TGTGCCAGCAGGTTCGGGGGGGGGAATGAGCAGTTCTTC. Residues: CASRFGGGNEQFF.